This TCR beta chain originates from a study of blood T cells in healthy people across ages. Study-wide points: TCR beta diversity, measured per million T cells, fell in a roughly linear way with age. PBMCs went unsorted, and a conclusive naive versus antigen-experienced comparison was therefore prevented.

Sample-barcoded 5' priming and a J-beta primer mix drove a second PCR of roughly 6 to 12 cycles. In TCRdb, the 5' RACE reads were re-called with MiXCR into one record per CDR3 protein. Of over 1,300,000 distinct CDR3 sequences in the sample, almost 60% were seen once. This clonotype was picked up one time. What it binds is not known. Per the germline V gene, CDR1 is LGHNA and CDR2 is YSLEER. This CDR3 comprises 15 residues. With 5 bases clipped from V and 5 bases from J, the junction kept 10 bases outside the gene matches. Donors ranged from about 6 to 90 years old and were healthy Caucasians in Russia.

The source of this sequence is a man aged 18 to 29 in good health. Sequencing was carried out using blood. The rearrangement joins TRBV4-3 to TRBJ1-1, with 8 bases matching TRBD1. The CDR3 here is CASSEQGDFRTEAFF. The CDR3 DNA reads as TGCGCCAGCAGCGAACAGGGGGATTTTAGAACTGAAGCTTTCTTT.